Described below is a single T cell receptor (beta chain) sequence and its context. The sample belongs to a study of T cell changes during pregnancy in multiple sclerosis. CDR3 length: 14 amino acids. V was pared by 4 bases and J by 10 bases, with 8 bases of the junction left unmatched. Germline V gene sequence: CDR1 MNHNY, CDR2 SVGAGI (reference sequence). Only in-frame clones appear in the TCRdb table, and some are missing; sequencing was by immunoSEQ multiplex PCR. Of 55,000 to 75,000 clones listed, roughly nine tenths are singletons. The J gene is TRBJ2-5, the V gene TRBV6-6, with TRBD2 identical over 11 bases. The source is a female donor in good health, enrolled as a control in a pregnancy study. Sequenced here: peripheral blood, sampled in the third trimester of pregnancy. The DNA of the CDR3 is TGTGCCAGCAGTTCAATAGCGGGAGGGCTGGTCCAGTACTTC. Translating it yields CASSSIAGGLVQYF.